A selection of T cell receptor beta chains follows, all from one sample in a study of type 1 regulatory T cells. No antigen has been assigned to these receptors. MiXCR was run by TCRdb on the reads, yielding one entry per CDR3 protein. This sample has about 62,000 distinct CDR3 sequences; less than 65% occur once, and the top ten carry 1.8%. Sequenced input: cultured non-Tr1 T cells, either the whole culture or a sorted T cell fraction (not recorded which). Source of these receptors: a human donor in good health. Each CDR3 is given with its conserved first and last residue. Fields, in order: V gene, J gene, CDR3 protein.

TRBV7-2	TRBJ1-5	CASSYSGAGEQPQHF
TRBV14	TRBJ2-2	CASSQEVSPRTGELFF
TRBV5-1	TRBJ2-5	CASSPGLVQETQYF
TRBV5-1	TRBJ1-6	CASSLEGQQNSPLHF
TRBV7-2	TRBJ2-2	CASSLGAGSGELFF
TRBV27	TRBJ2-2	CASSTQQASGELFF
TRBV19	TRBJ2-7	CASSRGQGTSYEQYF
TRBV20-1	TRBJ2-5	CSGRGVETQYF
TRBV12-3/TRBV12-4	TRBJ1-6	CASIRTGSNSPLHF
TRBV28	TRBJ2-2	CASWALAGELFF
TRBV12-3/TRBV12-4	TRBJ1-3	CASSFSGSSGNTIYF
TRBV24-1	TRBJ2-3	CATGGKDRGTDTQYF
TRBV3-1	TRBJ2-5	CASSREIETQYF
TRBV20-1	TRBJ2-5	CSARDTLAGGSETQYF
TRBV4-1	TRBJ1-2	CASSQAGREGYTF
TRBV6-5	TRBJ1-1	CASSSAAVAFF
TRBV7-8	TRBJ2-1	CASSHSPTGRYNEQFF
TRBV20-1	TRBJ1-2	CSARDSSSPGYTF
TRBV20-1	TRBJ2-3	CSANPRASTDTQYF
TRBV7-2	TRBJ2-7	CASSDPNSGSYEQYF
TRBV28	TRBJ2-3	CASSFLADPQYF
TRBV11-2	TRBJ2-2	CASSLRANTGELFF
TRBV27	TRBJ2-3	CASSFYSGGRTDTQYF
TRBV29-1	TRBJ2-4	CSVGQDDVLAKNIQYF
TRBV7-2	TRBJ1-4	CASSSGQNEKLFF
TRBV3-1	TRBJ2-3	CASRRDSDTQYF
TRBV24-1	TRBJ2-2	CATGDSNTGELFF
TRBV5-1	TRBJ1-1	CASSLMVADNTEAFF
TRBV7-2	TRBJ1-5	CASSLGPRGSNQPQHF
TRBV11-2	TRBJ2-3	CASSHPRPFDRDTDTQYF
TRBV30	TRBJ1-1	CAWRSSGPGTEAFF
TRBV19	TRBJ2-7	CASSPLTSGEQYF
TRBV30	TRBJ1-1	CAGGGGSEAFF
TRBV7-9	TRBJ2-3	CASSRPPGINTDTQYF
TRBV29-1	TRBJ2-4	CSTLAGTKNIQYF
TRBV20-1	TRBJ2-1	CSARGARGSSYNEQFF
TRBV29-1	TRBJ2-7	CSSTLAGANEQYF
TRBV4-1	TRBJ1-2	CASSQGFGYTF
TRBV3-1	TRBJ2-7	CASSLGTSGDQYF
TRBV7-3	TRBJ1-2	CASSLRPAAGYTF
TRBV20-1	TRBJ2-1	CSARWVAGHGEQFF
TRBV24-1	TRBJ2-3	CATSGSVSTDTQYF
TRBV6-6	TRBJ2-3	CASSWSSTSSNTDTQYF
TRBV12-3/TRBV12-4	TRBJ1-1	CASTSQGVSTEAFF
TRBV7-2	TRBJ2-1	CASSLGQGGQFF
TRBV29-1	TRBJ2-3	CSVERTDTQYF
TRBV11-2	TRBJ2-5	CASSLEGLQETQYF
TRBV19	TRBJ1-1	CASSGANTEAFF
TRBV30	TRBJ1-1	CAWSQTGLTEAFF
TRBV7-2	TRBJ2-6	CASSLDSSSGANVLTF
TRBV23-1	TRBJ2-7	CASSLTVSGYFFSYEQYF
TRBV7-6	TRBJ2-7	CASSLSKRQSSYEQYF
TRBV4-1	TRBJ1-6	CASSQEGDSGTLNSPLHF